This passage covers 16 T cell receptor beta chains from one sample sequenced in a study of T cells in localized non-small cell lung cancer. Only in-frame clones appear in the TCRdb table, and some are missing; sequencing was by immunoSEQ multiplex PCR. The repertoire consists of tens of thousands of clones, with roughly 90% occurring once and the leading ten covering about 2.2%. This specimen consisted of peripheral blood, obtained before any cancer treatment. The receptors were gathered from an older female donor with stage I lung adenocarcinoma.

As regards this clone: Other DNA sequences in the same sample also yield this CDR3. The chain links TRBV5-1 to TRBJ1-4; D remains unclear. Germline V gives CDR1 SGHRS, CDR2 YFSETQ. The CDR3 is 15 amino acids. Trimming shortened V by 3 bases and J by 0 bases, and 9 bases separated the two germline ends. The CDR3 is CASSSDTATNEKLFF. For the CDR3, the DNA is TGCGCCAGCAGCTCCGACACCGCAACTAATGAAAAACTGTTTTTT.

The chain combines TRBV5-1 with TRBJ2-1; D is possibly TRBD2 (5 bases). V was cut by 4 bases and J by 8 bases, with 16 bases left in between. The germline V gene encodes CDR1 SGHRS and CDR2 YFSETQ. CDR3 size: 14 residues. The CDR3 loop reads CASSRELGRDEQFF. CDR3 DNA sequence: TGCGCCAGCAGCCGAGAACTAGGTCGGGATGAGCAGTTCTTC.

The J gene is TRBJ1-1, the V gene TRBV7-6; D unresolved. Germline V CDR1 and CDR2: SGHVS, FNYEAQ. Trimming took 5 bases from V and 5 from J, leaving 21 bases between them. The CDR3 is 16 residues long. The CDR3 here is CASSPNGGIHPTEAFF. The DNA for the CDR3 is TGTGCCAGCAGCCCCAATGGAGGCATACACCCGACTGAAGCTTTCTTT.

CDR3 region: CASSAKAGELFF. In DNA, the CDR3 is TGTGCCAGCAGCGCTAAGGCCGGGGAGCTGTTTTTT. This sequence joins TRBV5-4 and TRBJ2-2; D is ambiguous. Germline values: CDR1 SGHNT, CDR2 YYREEE (reference sequence). The V and J ends lost 4 bases and 6 bases respectively, with 7 bases between them. CDR3 length equals 12 residues.

The chain carries TRBV7-2 and TRBJ2-7; D gene ambiguous. This CDR3 has 15 residues. Trimming pared 2 bases from V and 0 bases from J, leaving 11 bases between. Looked up from germline, CDR1 is SGHTA and CDR2 is FQGNSA. CDR3 nucleotides: TGTGCCAGCAGCTTAAAGACTGTGACCTCCTACGAGCAGTACTTC. Its protein product is CASSLKTVTSYEQYF. Full variable domain (missing parts from reference TRBV7-2 and TRBJ2-7): GAGVSQSPSNKVTEKGKDVELRCDPISGHTALYWYRQSLGQGLEFLIYFQGNSAPDKSGLPSDRFSAERTGGSVSTLTIQRTQQEDSAVYLCASSLKTVTSYEQYFGPGTRLTVT.

The chain recombines TRBV5-1 with TRBJ2-5, with 10 bases lining up with TRBD1. The trim removed 4 bases at V and 5 bases at J, leaving 8 bases unmatched. The CDR3 runs to 15 residues. CDR1 is SGHRS, CDR2 YFSETQ, per germline. The CDR3 sequence: CASSATGGAGETQYF. The CDR3 DNA is TGCGCCAGCAGCGCGACAGGGGGCGCGGGGGAGACCCAGTACTTC.

The chain has TRBV7-2 and TRBJ1-5; D not resolved. The CDR3 loop spans 14 amino acids. The V gene lost 2 bases and the J gene lost 4 bases, with 9 bases spanning the gap. CDR1 is SGHTA and CDR2 is FQGNSA in the germline V gene. This CDR3 reads CASSLPGFNQPQHF. The DNA of the CDR3 is TGTGCCAGCAGCTTACCGGGATTTAATCAGCCCCAGCATTTT.

This clone was recorded once. The CDR3 region is CAGGKQGLTTNEKLFF. The CDR3 bases are TGTGCCGGGGGGAAGCAGGGTCTAACGACTAATGAAAAACTGTTTTTT. The V and J genes are TRBV2 and TRBJ1-4, with D perhaps matching TRBD1 (5 bases). V lost 11 bases and J 2 bases, leaving 21 bases between the germline ends. The CDR3 spans 16 residues. Per the germline V gene, CDR1 is SNHLY and CDR2 is FYNNEI.

This chain connects TRBV7-3 to TRBJ2-6; D perhaps matches TRBD1 (5 bases). Trimming took off 6 bases at V and 3 bases at J, with 6 bases between the two ends. The CDR3 is 13 residues long. Germline CDR1 is SGHTA and CDR2 is FQGTGA. The CDR3 reads CASRGVGANVLTF. Here the CDR3 DNA reads TGTGCCAGCAGAGGGGTTGGGGCCAACGTCCTGACTTTC.

This sequence joins TRBV14 and TRBJ2-6, with 9 nucleotides matching TRBD1. CDR1 is SGHDN and CDR2 is FVKESK in the germline V gene. The CDR3 has 21 residues. The V segment lost 0 bases and the J segment 1 base; nucleotides outside the gene matches: 13. CDR3 loop: CASSQEGGWGQGRSGANVLTF. CDR3 sequence (DNA): TGTGCCAGCAGCCAAGAAGGAGGGTGGGGACAGGGAAGATCTGGGGCCAACGTCCTGACTTTC.

V gene TRBV19 combines with J gene TRBJ1-2, with 7 bases aligning to TRBD1. CDR1 LNHDA and CDR2 SQIVND come from the germline V gene (reference sequence). The CDR3 consists of 13 residues. Losses at the gene ends were 5 bases for V and 7 bases for J; bases not matched to a gene: 7. The CDR3: CASSDRATSGYTF. CDR3 coding DNA: TGTGCCAGTAGTGACAGGGCCACCTCTGGCTACACCTTC.

The chain links TRBV28 to TRBJ1-1; no clear D. The CDR3 has 14 residues. Per the germline V gene, CDR1 is MDHEN and CDR2 is SYDVKM. Trimming removed 6 bases at V and 5 bases at J, with 16 bases between. Here the CDR3 reads CASSPPRVRTEAFF. The CDR3 DNA sequence: TGTGCCAGCAGCCCCCCCCGGGTTAGAACTGAAGCTTTCTTT.

This rearrangement joins TRBV19 to TRBJ2-2; D is unclear. CDR3 length: 12 residues. From germline, CDR1 is LNHDA and CDR2 SQIVND (reference sequence). Trimming removed 6 bases at V and 6 bases at J, with 8 bases between. The CDR3 sequence is CASRTVPGELFF. Written as DNA, the CDR3 is TGTGCCAGTAGAACCGTTCCCGGGGAGCTGTTTTTT.

This clone was found once. The CDR3 coding sequence is TGTGCCAGCAGCGCGGGGGCGGGGGGCCCCTACGAGCAGTACTTC. It translates to CASSAGAGGPYEQYF. The chain has TRBV7-8 and TRBJ2-7; 8 bases match TRBD2. There are 15 residues in the CDR3. J gave up 2 bases and V 5 bases, and 8 bases lay outside the gene matches. Germline V gene sequence: CDR1 SGHVS, CDR2 FQNEAQ.

The V gene is TRBV4-3, the J gene TRBJ2-1; 8 bases fit TRBD1. Germline loops: CDR1 LGHNA, CDR2 YSLEER. This CDR3 is 14 amino acids long. V dropped 5 bases and J dropped 6; count of bases not matched to a gene: 6. Written as DNA, the CDR3 is TGCGCCAGCAGCGTCGGACAGGGTCCCAATGAGCAGTTCTTC. Protein sequence: CASSVGQGPNEQFF.

This clone showed up just a few times. This chain links TRBV21-1 with TRBJ1-5. TRBV21-1 is deemed a pseudogene. This CDR3 comprises 11 residues. For the CDR3, the DNA is TGTGCCATCAGTAGCAATCAGCCCCAGCATTTT. It codes for CAISSNQPQHF.